These 30 T cell receptor beta chains originate from one sample sequenced in a study of blood T cells in healthy people across ages (dated by TCRdb to 2015 to 2017). Library preparation used 5' RACE. The data were produced on an Illumina HiSeq 2500. A second PCR of 7 to 11 cycles was run with a J-beta primer mix and a sample-barcoded 5' primer. The public reads were reprocessed in TCRdb via fastp at Q25 and MiXCR, keeping in-frame beta chains. Each record represents a unique CDR3 protein, reported with the most common genes and DNA among its rows. The sample table contains some 640,000 distinct CDR3 sequences; only one count was recorded for 45% to 50% of them. Around a third of the sample belongs to the ten largest clones. Sequencing input: blood. These receptors came from a woman aged 55-69 years in good health.

This clonotype was recorded at least ten times. The chain employs TRBV7-9 and TRBJ2-1, with 9 bases aligning to TRBD1. V was clipped by 4 bases and J by 4 bases; unmatched bases: 5. CDR1 and CDR2 from the germline V gene are SEHNR and FQNEAQ (reference sequence). There are 15 residues in the CDR3. The CDR3 DNA sequence: TGTGCCAGCAGCTCCGGGACAGGGATTTACAATGAGCAGTTCTTC. Its translation: CASSSGTGIYNEQFF.

This clonotype has only a few counts. The J gene is TRBJ2-3, the V gene TRBV29-1; 8 bases line up with TRBD1. Germline loops: CDR1 SQVTM, CDR2 ANQGSEA. The CDR3 is made up of 13 amino acids. The junction had 3 bases not matched to a gene; V was cut back by 6 bases and J by 1 base. CDR3 sequence: CSVVTGGTDTQYF. The CDR3 region has the DNA TGCAGCGTCGTGACAGGGGGCACAGATACGCAGTATTTT.

This clonotype showed up just a few times. V is TRBV5-1 and J is TRBJ1-1; 9 nucleotides line up with TRBD1. Germline V gives CDR1 SGHRS, CDR2 YFSETQ. J lost 5 bases, V lost 5 bases, and 10 bases had no gene match. The CDR3 has 15 amino acids. Written as DNA, the CDR3 is TGCGCCAGCAGAACGCTCTCGACAGGGGGGACTGAAGCTTTCTTT. Translation gives CASRTLSTGGTEAFF.

This chain links TRBV10-3 with TRBJ2-7; 14 bases line up with TRBD2. V lost 6 bases, J lost 5 bases, and 6 bases stayed unmatched. Germline V gene sequence: CDR1 ENHRY, CDR2 SYGVKD. This CDR3 has 15 residues. CDR3 DNA: TGTGCCATCAGCCGAGGACTAGCGGGAGGAAACGAGCAGTACTTC. It codes for CAISRGLAGGNEQYF.

The chain links TRBV6-2 or TRBV6-3 to TRBJ2-1; a weak D match, TRBD2 (5 bases). Deletions cut 6 bases from V and 9 bases from J, with 9 bases between. The CDR3 spans 11 residues. CDR1 is MNHEY, CDR2 SVGEGT, per germline. CDR3 sequence: CASSHGVEQFF. The CDR3 DNA follows: TGTGCCAGCAGCCACGGGGTTGAGCAGTTCTTC.

The V call is TRBV4-1, the J call TRBJ2-7; 10 bases map to TRBD1. Trimming cost V 5 bases and J 0 bases; bases outside gene matches: 7. There are 16 residues in the CDR3. CDR1 is MGHRA and CDR2 is YSYEKL in the germline V gene. CDR3 sequence (DNA): TGCGCCAGCAGCGTACGGGGACAGGGGAGCTCCTACGAGCAGTACTTC. Translated, it gives CASSVRGQGSSYEQYF.

This rearrangement joins TRBV21-1 to TRBJ1-2. TRBV21-1 is described as a pseudogene. The CDR3 extends over 14 amino acids. CDR3 residues: CASSNAGTDYGYTF. The CDR3 nucleotides are TGTGCCAGCAGCAATGCCGGCACCGACTATGGCTACACCTTC.

This chain uses TRBV10-3 with TRBJ2-6; no firm D call. V gave up 4 bases and J gave up 2 bases, with 6 bases separating them. The CDR3 is 14 amino acids. Germline V gene sequence: CDR1 ENHRY, CDR2 SYGVKD. The CDR3 region has the DNA TGTGCCATCAGTGGCCTTGCTGGGGCCAACGTCCTGACTTTC. Encoded protein: CAISGLAGANVLTF.

The V gene is TRBV6-2 or TRBV6-3, the J gene TRBJ2-1; 7 nucleotides agree with TRBD1. The CDR3 runs 16 residues. Trimming removed 2 bases from V and 7 bases from J; junction bases left unmatched: 11. Germline V gene lookup returns CDR1 MNHEY and CDR2 SVGEGT. The CDR3 here is CASSYPSRQGRNEQFF. CDR3 DNA sequence: TGTGCCAGCAGTTACCCTTCCCGACAGGGTCGGAATGAGCAGTTCTTC.

At least ten counts were recorded for this clonotype. This chain uses TRBV7-3 with TRBJ1-2, with D tentatively TRBD1 (5 bases). Trimming pared 0 bases from V and 2 bases from J, leaving 16 bases between. The germline gives CDR1 SGHTA, CDR2 FQGTGA. The CDR3 has 17 residues. The CDR3 bases are TGTGCCAGCAGCTTAACGGTGGGGGACGGCTTAAACTATGGCTACACCTTC. Translation: CASSLTVGDGLNYGYTF.

Turning to this clonotype: The junction does not match germline at one end; this may be a read error. The chain uses TRBV9 and TRBJ2-1; D perhaps matches TRBD2 (6 bases). Germline CDR1 reads SGDLS; CDR2 reads YYNGEE. The CDR3 is 15 amino acids. The CDR3 spells CASSVGGSGYNERFF. CDR3 nucleotides: TGTGCCAGCAGCGTAGGAGGTAGCGGCTACAATGAGCGGTTCTTC.

A note on this clonotype: It may be a read error: a sequence one base away is much more abundant. The gene calls are TRBV3-1 and TRBJ2-1, with 9 bases fitting TRBD2. CDR3 length: 14 amino acids. The germline CDR1 and CDR2 sequences are LGHDT and YNNKEL (reference sequence). After removal of 3 bases from V and 12 bases from J, the junction contained 9 bases not matched to a gene. CDR3 amino acids: CASSQREGVHAQFF. In DNA, the CDR3 is TGTGCCAGCAGCCAGCGGGAGGGCGTTCATGCGCAGTTCTTC.

The V gene is TRBV12-3 or TRBV12-4, the J gene TRBJ2-1; 9 bases agree with TRBD2. This CDR3 is built from 17 residues. V lost 1 base to trimming and J lost 0 bases; unmatched junction nucleotides: 4. CDR3 in DNA: TGTGCCAGCAGTTTAGTTAGCGGGAGAGGCTCCTACAATGAGCAGTTCTTC. Protein sequence: CASSLVSGRGSYNEQFF.

A remark on this clonotype: A read error may account for a junction end that differs from germline. The chain has TRBV7-7 and TRBJ2-5; a weak D match, TRBD1 (6 bases). The CDR3 has 14 residues. Germline CDR1 reads SSHAT; CDR2 reads FNYEAQ (reference sequence). The CDR3 is CASSSTGYGETQYF. CDR3 nucleotide sequence: TGTGCTAGCAGCTCCACAGGGTACGGAGAGACCCAGTACTTC.

This clonotype was counted ten times or more. This chain joins TRBV7-2 and TRBJ2-7, with D perhaps TRBD1 (6 bases). The CDR3 length is 13 residues. Germline V lookup: CDR1 SGHTA, CDR2 FQGNSA. V was trimmed by 1 base and J by 6 bases, leaving 10 bases between them. CDR3 sequence: CASSLDGRGEQYF. The CDR3 bases are TGTGCCAGCAGCTTAGATGGCAGGGGCGAGCAGTACTTC.

The gene calls are TRBV20-1 and TRBJ2-1; 7 bases map to TRBD2. Germline V gene data show CDR1 as DFQATT and CDR2 as SNEGSKA (reference sequence). V gave up 0 bases and J gave up 4 bases; unmatched junction bases: 3. The CDR3 runs to 14 residues. CDR3 DNA sequence: TGCAGTGCTAGAGAAAGGGGACTATACAATGAGCAGTTCTTC. This translates into CSARERGLYNEQFF.

The chain is built from TRBV4-2 and TRBJ1-1; 10 bases fit TRBD1. The CDR3 has 15 residues. V gave up 1 base and J gave up 6 bases; unmatched junction bases: 5. Germline CDR1 and CDR2: LGHNA and YNFKEQ. CDR3 nucleotides: TGTGCCAGCAGCCAAGCCGGGACAGGGGTCCCTGAAGCTTTCTTT. It codes for CASSQAGTGVPEAFF.

This chain connects TRBV20-1 to TRBJ2-1; 7 bases agree with TRBD2. V was pared by 6 bases and J by 4 bases, with 6 bases of the junction left unmatched. The CDR3 covers 13 residues. Looked up from germline, CDR1 is DFQATT and CDR2 is SNEGSKA (reference sequence). The CDR3 region has the DNA TGCAGTGCGGCTCTAGCGGAGTACAATGAGCAGTTCTTC. It yields the protein CSAALAEYNEQFF.

The chain couples TRBV28 to TRBJ2-5, with 9 bases lining up with TRBD1. The J call is in doubt because the DNA end fits TRBJ2-7 better. Germline CDR1 MDHEN, CDR2 SYDVKM. This CDR3 spans 14 amino acids. The CDR3 nucleotides read TGTGCCAGCAGTTTATTGGGACAGGGTCACGAGCAGTACTTC. This sequence encodes CASSLLGQGHEQYF.

This clonotype came up a few times. One junction end does not reproduce the germline sequence, and a read error may be involved. V and J are TRBV20-1 and TRBJ1-2; 7 positions agree with TRBD1. The germline gives CDR1 DFQATT, CDR2 SNEGSKA (reference sequence). There are 12 residues in the CDR3. The CDR3 DNA reads as TGCAGTGCAAGAGACCCAGGGGGTGGCTACACCTTC. Translated, it gives CSARDPGGGYTF.

The chain uses TRBV20-1 and TRBJ1-6; D is unclear. This CDR3 contains 13 residues. CDR1 is DFQATT, CDR2 SNEGSKA, per germline (reference sequence). Trimming shortened V by 3 bases and J by 7 bases, and 10 bases separated the two germline ends. The CDR3 protein is CSASAQFNSPLHF. The DNA for the CDR3 is TGCAGTGCTAGCGCGCAGTTCAATTCACCCCTCCACTTT.

CDR3 DNA: TGTGCCAGCAGCAAAACCGGGACAGGGTACTACGAGCAGTACTTC. Its protein product is CASSKTGTGYYEQYF. The chain uses TRBV11-1 and TRBJ2-7, with 9 bases lining up with TRBD1. CDR1 is SGHAT and CDR2 is FQDESV in the germline V gene (reference sequence). The CDR3 totals 15 residues. J lost 3 bases, V lost 5 bases, and 8 bases had no gene match.

The rearrangement joins TRBV15 to TRBJ1-6; tentatively, D is TRBD1 (6 bases). This CDR3 has 12 amino acids. The V gene's germline CDR1 is LNHNV and CDR2 YYDKDF (reference sequence). V was cut by 2 bases and J by 14 bases, with 10 bases left in between. In DNA form, the CDR3 reads TGTGCCACCAGCAGATCTCCAGGGGCCCTCCACTTT. This codes for CATSRSPGALHF.

This clonotype was detected a few times. This chain joins TRBV5-5 and TRBJ1-2; perhaps TRBD1 as D (6 bases). The V and J ends lost 4 bases and 2 bases respectively, with 15 bases between them. Germline-derived CDR1 and CDR2 are SGHKS and YYEKEE (reference sequence). The CDR3 sequence is 15 residues long. This CDR3 is CASSQSGQPNYGYTF. The CDR3 DNA follows: TGTGCCAGCAGCCAGTCAGGACAGCCCAACTATGGCTACACCTTC.

The gene calls are TRBV4-2 and TRBJ2-3; D is uncertain. Germline CDR1 and CDR2: LGHNA and YNFKEQ. The CDR3 runs to 13 residues. The V gene lost 0 bases and the J gene lost 8 bases, with 9 bases spanning the gap. The CDR3 protein is CASSQDPQRTQYF. CDR3 coding DNA: TGTGCCAGCAGCCAAGACCCCCAACGTACGCAGTATTTT.

The chain combines TRBV12-3 or TRBV12-4 with TRBJ2-1; D perhaps matches TRBD1 (5 bases). CDR3 length: 15 residues. The V gene lost 5 bases and the J gene lost 10 bases, with 21 bases spanning the gap. CDR3 region: CASSPWTSLGWEQFF. Written as DNA, the CDR3 is TGTGCCAGCAGTCCGTGGACATCGCTAGGATGGGAGCAGTTCTTC.

This clonotype has a handful of counts. The V gene is TRBV29-1, the J gene TRBJ1-1, with unresolved D. Germline CDR1 is SQVTM and CDR2 is ANQGSEA. CDR3 length: 13 amino acids. The V end was cut by 7 bases, the J end by 0 bases, with 12 bases between. The CDR3 loop reads CSAEGQMNTEAFF. The CDR3 nucleotides are TGCAGCGCCGAAGGGCAGATGAACACTGAAGCTTTCTTT.

J is TRBJ1-2 and V is TRBV4-3, with D unclear. The CDR3 is made up of 13 amino acids. Trimming pared 4 bases from V and 3 bases from J, leaving 9 bases between. Germline CDR1 LGHNA, CDR2 YSLEER. Here the CDR3 reads CASSRGLDYGYTF. The CDR3 DNA reads as TGCGCCAGCAGCCGTGGACTGGACTATGGCTACACCTTC.

The table lists this clonotype with a few counts. The chain couples TRBV11-3 to TRBJ2-5, with 8 bases fitting TRBD1. CDR3 size: 18 residues. V lost 1 base and J lost 0; bases outside the gene matches: 10. Germline V lookup: CDR1 SGHNT, CDR2 YENEEA. CDR3 protein: CASSLGAGGPPDQETQYF. CDR3 nucleotides: TGTGCCAGCAGCTTAGGGGCAGGGGGCCCACCCGACCAAGAGACCCAGTACTTC.

V gene TRBV6-6 combines with J gene TRBJ2-1; TRBD2 aligns across 7 bases. The CDR3 length is 13 residues. Germline V gene data show CDR1 as MNHNY and CDR2 as SVGAGI (reference sequence). Trimming at V came to 8 bases and at J to 6 bases, leaving 7 bases not matched to a gene. CDR3 nucleotides: TGTGCCAGCCTGACGGGAGGAGTCAATGAGCAGTTCTTC. Residues: CASLTGGVNEQFF.